This T cell receptor (beta chain) was documented in a study of tumor-infiltrating lymphocytes in primary liver carcinoma. Findings and limits, study-wide: Tumor tissue displayed a significantly greater top-250-clone fraction than blood (p = 0.039).

Germline DNA was also extracted, and blood RNA derived from unsorted whole blood. Per germline, CDR1 SGHAT and CDR2 FQNNGV. CDR3 length equals 16 residues. Trimming stripped 2 bases from V and 4 bases from J, with 17 bases between. Starting from approximately 500 ng of total RNA, TCR beta cDNA was produced with a primer in the constant region. Three-round nested multiplex PCR performed with slightly modified ARM-PCR produced the TCR beta libraries. Use of TRBV1-TRBV30 forward primers with a C-beta reverse primer characterized the first two PCR rounds, which lasted 10 cycles each. TCRdb re-derived calls from the multiplex PCR reads in MiXCR, one entry per CDR3 protein. The sample contains about 350,000 distinct CDR3 sequences, less than 65% of which appear only once. This clonotype ranks as medium-sized. Its antigen is as yet unknown.

V and J are TRBV11-2 and TRBJ1-1, with a tentative D call TRBD1 (6 bases). The specimen sequenced was peripheral blood. The sequence derives from a middle-aged man with primary liver carcinoma and hepatitis B virus infection. The CDR3 DNA reads TGTGCCAGCAGCTTAATTGACCGACAGGCCGGCACTGAAGCTTTCTTT. Its protein is CASSLIDRQAGTEAFF.